A single sample is the source of the 3 T cell receptor beta chains below, sequenced in a study of neurological immune-mediated disorders. TCRdb reanalysed the 5' RACE reads using MiXCR and keeps one entry per CDR3 protein. The profile shows about 65,000 distinct CDR3 sequences, roughly 3.7% of them singletons. Sequencing used PBMCs. These TCRs come from a middle-aged man with multiple sclerosis.

At least ten counts were recorded for this clonotype. The rearrangement uses TRBV7-8 and TRBJ2-2; 8 bases align to TRBD1. With V trimmed by 4 bases and J by 4 bases, 8 bases remained unmatched. Germline CDR1 is SGHVS and CDR2 is FQNEAQ. This CDR3 is built from 16 residues. The chain's CDR3 is CASSWTGFGATGELFF. DNA of the CDR3: TGTGCCAGCAGCTGGACAGGGTTTGGGGCCACCGGGGAGCTGTTTTTT.

This clonotype was recorded at least ten times. V usage is TRBV7-9 and J usage is TRBJ1-1; D is undetermined. The CDR3 spans 15 residues. The germline V gene encodes CDR1 SEHNR and CDR2 FQNEAQ (reference sequence). The V gene lost 1 base and the J gene lost 4 bases, with 13 bases spanning the gap. The CDR3 region has the DNA TGTGCCAGCAGCTTAGAGTCTGGGGAGCTCACTGAAGCTTTCTTT. This translates into CASSLESGELTEAFF.

In its sample, this clonotype was seen many times. This chain uses TRBV5-1 with TRBJ1-1; D is undetermined. Germline lookup yields CDR1 SGHRS and CDR2 YFSETQ. The CDR3 consists of 15 residues. V lost 5 bases, J lost 1 base, and 15 bases lay in between. The CDR3 region has the DNA TGCGCCAGCAGGACCGGGTGGTTCCAGAACACTGAAGCTTTCTTT. Its translation is CASRTGWFQNTEAFF.